This entry is about one T cell receptor (beta chain). Its antigen is not identified. These data are taken from a study of cytomegalovirus exposure and HLA in healthy donors. Primers included in the PCR were 60 Vbeta and 13 Jbeta primers. The data were produced by immunoSEQ multiplex PCR, yet TCRdb's version contains in-frame clones alone and is incomplete. Of about 160,000 clones listed, around four fifths are singletons. V gave up 1 base and J gave up 4 bases, with 14 bases separating them. CDR1 and CDR2 (germline): SGHTS, YDEGEE. The CDR3 length is 16 residues. Overall study findings and caveats: Prediction of most subjects' HLA-A and HLA-B alleles by TCR beta sequences was reportedly accurate. HLA allele associations emerged for around 15,000 TCR beta sequences in a later analysis, at 0.05 false discovery rate. In an earlier analysis, most TCR beta V segments were productive about 87% or about 30% of the time.

The chain combines TRBV5-8 with TRBJ2-2; TRBD1 is a possible D gene (5 bases). This clonotype originated in a woman younger than 30 in good health and CMV-seronegative. Sequenced: PBMCs. This CDR3 reads CASSLRNFGATGELFF. The CDR3 bases are TGTGCCAGCAGCTTGAGGAACTTTGGGGCCACCGGGGAGCTGTTTTTT.